This T cell receptor beta chain was sequenced in a study of T cell repertoires in cytomegalovirus infection. Study-level information: Public TCR beta signatures provided an indication of both CMV infection and a matching HLA type. Whole-study results and caveats: Individuals carrying CMV plus the relevant HLA were identified by cumulative frequency of public TCR beta families. HLA-C-restricted CMV clonotypes gave the most frequent clonotype in two of eight donors.

TCRdb re-called the reads with MiXCR, one entry per CDR3 protein. The table shows about 190,000 distinct CDR3 sequences, with 28% occurring only once. The table lists this clonotype with many counts. Its antigen is currently unknown. Trimming stripped 3 bases from V and 5 bases from J, with 6 bases between. Germline CDR1 SGHTA, CDR2 FQGNSA. The CDR3 extends over 12 amino acids. V is TRBV7-2 and J is TRBJ2-3; D unclear. What was sequenced was PBMCs. The sequence came from a human donor in good health (CMV status not recorded). Some clones in this sample may be carry-over from other donors' samples. The CDR3 is CASSFRVDTQYF. The CDR3, as DNA: TGTGCCAGCAGCTTTAGGGTAGATACGCAGTATTTT.